This T cell receptor (beta chain) was observed in a study of control samples from healthy donors and cancer patients. Germline V gene lookup returns CDR1 SGHAT and CDR2 FQNNGV. The CDR3 loop spans 14 amino acids. The ends were cut back, 5 bases at V and 5 bases at J, with 14 bases in the middle. Some clones are missing from TCRdb's copy, which holds only in-frame ones; the method was immunoSEQ multiplex PCR. Of 150,000 to 200,000 clones in the sample, approximately 90% were seen once. Sequencing input: blood. This chain joins TRBV11-2 and TRBJ2-3; D is uncertain. The sequence was obtained from a man in his thirties or forties in good health. CDR3 coding DNA: TGTGCCAGCAGCGCCTCCCTGCGCGAAGATACGCAGTATTTT. Encoded protein: CASSASLREDTQYF.